One sample yielded the 3 T cell receptor beta chains listed below, sequenced in a study of control samples from healthy donors and cancer patients. The protocol was immunoSEQ multiplex PCR, while the TCRdb copy is restricted to in-frame clones and leaves out a portion. The table lists about 100,000 clones, roughly 87% of them singletons, with more than 15% in the top ten. Sequencing used blood. These TCRs come from a woman between 45 and 60 years old in good health.

The chain couples TRBV7-2 to TRBJ2-3; no definite D call. Germline loops: CDR1 SGHTA, CDR2 FQGNSA. CDR3 length equals 15 residues. The germline V and J ends were trimmed by 1 base and 3 bases, with 11 bases remaining between them. CDR3 region: CASSLGPAVTDTQYF. CDR3 nucleotides: TGTGCCAGCAGCTTAGGGCCGGCCGTAACAGATACGCAGTATTTT.

The rearrangement links TRBV27 to TRBJ2-3; weak D call: TRBD1 (6 bases). V was clipped by 2 bases and J by 0 bases, with 12 bases between them. Per the germline V gene, CDR1 is MNHEY and CDR2 is SMNVEV (reference sequence). This CDR3 region has 16 residues. CDR3 nucleotide sequence: TGTGCCAGCAGTTTAGACAGGTCCCCTAGCACAGATACGCAGTATTTT. It codes for CASSLDRSPSTDTQYF.

V gene TRBV9 combines with J gene TRBJ2-1; TRBD2 matches 11 bases. Germline assignment: CDR1 SGDLS and CDR2 YYNGEE. Trimming cost V 3 bases and J 1 base; bases outside gene matches: 3. This CDR3 spans 16 amino acids. CDR3 DNA sequence: TGTGCCAGCAGCGCACTAGCGGGGGTTTCCTACAATGAGCAGTTCTTC. Translating it yields CASSALAGVSYNEQFF.